This TCR beta chain was sequenced during a study of read filtering for tumor transcriptome and immune sequencing. Study details: Revised staging placed roughly 8 patients in R-ISS I, about 15 in II, more than 5 in III. Study-level results: Sorted CD138-negative bone marrow cells were not purified T cells.

The V gene end was trimmed by 10 bases and the J gene end by 3 bases; junction bases not matched to a gene: 9. This CDR3 comprises 14 residues. Germline V gene data show CDR1 as SGHVS and CDR2 as FQNEAQ. The library was built from around 380 ng RNA with molecular barcoded adaptors for alpha/delta and beta/gamma chains. TCRdb passed the reads through MiXCR, listing each CDR3 protein once. The table has 100,000 to 150,000 distinct CDR3 sequences, approximately 12% seen once. Notes on this clonotype: The target antigen is unknown. Given a far larger clone just one base away, this is likely a sequencing read error.

The receptor was derived from a donor at least 40 years old with multiple myeloma. Sequenced sample: a population of CD138-negative cells sorted from bone marrow. The chain uses TRBV7-8 and TRBJ2-1; the match to TRBD1 covers 7 bases. The CDR3 is CATRGFHFYNEQFF. CDR3 nucleotides: TGTGCCACCAGGGGGTTTCACTTCTACAATGAGCAGTTCTTC.